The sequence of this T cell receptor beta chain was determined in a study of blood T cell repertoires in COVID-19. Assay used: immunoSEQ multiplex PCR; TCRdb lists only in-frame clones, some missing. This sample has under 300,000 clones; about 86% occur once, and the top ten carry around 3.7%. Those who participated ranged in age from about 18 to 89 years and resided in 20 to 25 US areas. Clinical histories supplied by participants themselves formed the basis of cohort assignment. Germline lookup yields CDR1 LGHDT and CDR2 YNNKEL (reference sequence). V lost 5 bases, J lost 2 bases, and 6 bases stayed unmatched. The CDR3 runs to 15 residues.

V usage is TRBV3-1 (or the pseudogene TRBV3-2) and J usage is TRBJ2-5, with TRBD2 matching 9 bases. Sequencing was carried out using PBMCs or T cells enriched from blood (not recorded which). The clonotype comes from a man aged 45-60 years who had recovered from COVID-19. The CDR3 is CASSSPSGIQETQYF. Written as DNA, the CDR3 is TGTGCCAGCAGCTCCCCTAGCGGGATTCAAGAGACCCAGTACTTC.